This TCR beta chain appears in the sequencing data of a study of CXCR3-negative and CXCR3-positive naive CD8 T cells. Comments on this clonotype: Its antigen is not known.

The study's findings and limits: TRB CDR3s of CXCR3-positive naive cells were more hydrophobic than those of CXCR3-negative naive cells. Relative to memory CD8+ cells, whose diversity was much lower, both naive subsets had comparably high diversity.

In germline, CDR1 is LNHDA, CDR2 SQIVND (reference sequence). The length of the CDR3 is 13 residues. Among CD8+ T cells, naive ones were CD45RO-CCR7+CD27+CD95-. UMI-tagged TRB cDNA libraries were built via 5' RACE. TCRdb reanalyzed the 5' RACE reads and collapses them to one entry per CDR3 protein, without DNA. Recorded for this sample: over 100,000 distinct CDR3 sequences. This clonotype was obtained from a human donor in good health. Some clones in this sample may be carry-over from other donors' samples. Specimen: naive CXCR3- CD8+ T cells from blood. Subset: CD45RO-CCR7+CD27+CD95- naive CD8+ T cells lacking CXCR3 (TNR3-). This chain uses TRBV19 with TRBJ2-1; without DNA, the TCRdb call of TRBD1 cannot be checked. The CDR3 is CASRDGAVNEQFF.